These 29 T cell receptor beta chains originate from one sample sequenced in a study of blood T cell repertoires in COVID-19. Assay: immunoSEQ multiplex PCR; the TCRdb copy retains only in-frame clones and omits some. The table has a few hundred thousand clones, approximately 87% seen once. Sequencing used peripheral blood. These receptors all come from a woman in her forties or fifties with acute or convalescent COVID-19.

V gene TRBV7-2 combines with J gene TRBJ1-6; 7 bases agree with TRBD1. This CDR3 is built from 12 residues. The germline V gene has CDR1 SGHTA and CDR2 FQGNSA. V lost 5 bases to trimming and J lost 10 bases; unmatched junction nucleotides: 2. CDR3 in amino acids: CASSPQGSPLHF. The CDR3, as DNA: TGTGCCAGCAGCCCACAGGGGTCACCCCTCCACTTT.

The V and J genes are TRBV7-8 and TRBJ1-4, with D uncertain. Germline CDR1 and CDR2: SGHVS and FQNEAQ. CDR3 length: 20 amino acids. Trimming stripped 2 bases from V and 6 bases from J, with 28 bases between. The CDR3 DNA reads TGTGCCAGCAGCTTATTCGGTCTGGTTAGGCCGCGCGGAAGCTATGAAAAACTGTTTTTT. It encodes CASSLFGLVRPRGSYEKLFF.

The rearrangement uses TRBV10-3 and TRBJ1-2; a weak D match, TRBD1 (5 bases). Trimming left V 10 bases short and J 2 bases short, with 14 bases between. CDR1 is ENHRY and CDR2 is SYGVKD in the germline V gene. This CDR3 is 13 amino acids long. The CDR3 reads CATSGGYNYGYTF. The CDR3 DNA sequence: TGTGCCACGAGTGGGGGGTACAACTATGGCTACACCTTC.

The table lists this clone with a few counts. The rearrangement joins TRBV7-6 to TRBJ2-6, with D perhaps matching TRBD1 (6 bases). The germline V gene has CDR1 SGHVS and CDR2 FNYEAQ. V dropped 3 bases and J dropped 6 bases, with 12 bases sitting between them. This CDR3 has 15 residues. The CDR3 here is CASSLGQKEANVLTF. The CDR3 DNA reads as TGTGCCAGCAGCTTGGGACAAAAGGAGGCCAACGTCCTGACTTTC.

This clone was seen ten or more times. The CDR3 DNA reads TGTGCCAGCAGAGATCCTACAGGGGGTGGAACTGAAGCTTTCTTT. This translates into CASRDPTGGGTEAFF. The V and J genes are TRBV6-6 and TRBJ1-1, with 8 positions matching TRBD1. CDR1 is MNHNY, CDR2 SVGAGI, per germline (reference sequence). The V gene end was trimmed by 6 bases and the J gene end by 5 bases; junction bases not matched to a gene: 11. The CDR3 totals 15 residues.

This rearrangement joins TRBV9 to TRBJ2-3, with D perhaps TRBD2 (7 bases). This CDR3 has 16 residues. The V end lost 3 bases, the J end lost 4 bases, and 18 bases lay between the germline ends. Germline V gene data show CDR1 as SGDLS and CDR2 as YYNGEE. DNA of the CDR3: TGTGCCAGCAGCGCTCGGGGGGCGGGAGAGGCAGATACGCAGTATTTT. This encodes CASSARGAGEADTQYF.

The chain carries TRBV3-1 (or the pseudogene TRBV3-2) and TRBJ2-5; tentative D call: TRBD1 (6 bases). Trimming cost V 4 bases and J 4 bases, with 19 bases left between them. CDR3 length equals 16 residues. CDR1 is LGHDT, CDR2 YNNKEL, per germline (reference sequence). The CDR3 region is CASSLYTTGPGETQYF. As DNA, the CDR3 is TGTGCCAGCAGCCTATATACCACAGGGCCGGGAGAGACCCAGTACTTC.

The chain couples TRBV12-3 or TRBV12-4 to TRBJ2-7; D call uncertain. The CDR3 runs 12 residues. The V end lost 5 bases, the J end lost 6 bases, and 11 bases lay between the germline ends. The CDR3, as DNA: TGTGCCAGCAGTCCCTCCCCAGGCGAGCAGTACTTC. This sequence encodes CASSPSPGEQYF.

The genes are TRBV4-3 and TRBJ2-7, with 7 bases aligning to TRBD1. The CDR3 runs to 16 residues. CDR1 is LGHNA, CDR2 YSLEER, per germline. V was pared by 0 bases and J by 3 bases, with 8 bases of the junction left unmatched. The CDR3 sequence is CASSQESGGLRYEQYF. In nucleotides, the CDR3 is TGCGCCAGCAGCCAAGAATCAGGGGGTCTCCGCTACGAGCAGTACTTC.

This clone appeared a few times. This chain uses TRBV11-3 with TRBJ1-1; D not certain. Between the trimmed V and J ends, which lost 5 bases and 2 bases, there was a span of 9 bases. Germline CDR1 and CDR2: SGHNT and YENEEA. CDR3 length: 13 residues. In DNA form, the CDR3 reads TGTGCCAGCAGCCGTACATCAAACACTGAAGCTTTCTTT. Amino acid sequence: CASSRTSNTEAFF. The full variable domain, its missing parts supplied by reference TRBV11-3 and TRBJ1-1, is EAGVVQSPRYKIIEKKQPVAFWCNPISGHNTLYWYLQNLGQGPELLIRYENEEAVDDSQLPKDRFSAERLKGVDSTLKIQPAELGDSAVYLCASSRTSNTEAFFGQGTRLTVV.

The V gene is TRBV3-1 (or the pseudogene TRBV3-2), the J gene TRBJ1-2; 11 nucleotides match TRBD1. Germline V gene sequence: CDR1 LGHDT, CDR2 YNNKEL (reference sequence). Trimming cost V 0 bases and J 6 bases; bases outside gene matches: 3. This CDR3 spans 15 amino acids. The CDR3 region is CASSQEGQGVHGYTF. CDR3 DNA: TGTGCCAGCAGCCAAGAGGGACAGGGGGTTCATGGCTACACCTTC.

This clone was seen just once. V gene TRBV4-1 combines with J gene TRBJ1-1; D is uncertain. The V and J ends lost 7 bases and 3 bases respectively, with 21 bases between them. Germline CDR1 is MGHRA and CDR2 is YSYEKL. This CDR3 spans 16 amino acids. CDR3 amino acids: CASTSSPVHGDTEAFF. The CDR3 DNA follows: TGCGCCAGCACCTCAAGTCCCGTGCACGGGGACACTGAAGCTTTCTTT.

The V gene is TRBV5-4, the J gene TRBJ2-1; 7 nucleotides align to TRBD2. The CDR3 sequence is 14 residues long. Germline trimming cut 5 bases from V and 8 bases from J; bases unmatched to any gene: 10. CDR1 and CDR2 from the germline V gene are SGHNT and YYREEE (reference sequence). The CDR3 nucleotides read TGTGCCAGCAGTTCAGCGGGACGGGAGGATGAGCAGTTCTTC. Translation: CASSSAGREDEQFF.

The gene calls are TRBV19 and TRBJ1-1, with 7 nucleotides matching TRBD1. V lost 5 bases, J lost 4 bases, and 4 bases stayed unmatched. Germline V gene lookup returns CDR1 LNHDA and CDR2 SQIVND (reference sequence). The CDR3 extends over 13 amino acids. As DNA, the CDR3 is TGTGCCAGTAGTCTACAGGGGCCCACTGAAGCTTTCTTT. As protein: CASSLQGPTEAFF.

The chain carries TRBV3-1 (or the pseudogene TRBV3-2) and TRBJ1-2, with a possible D match to TRBD1 (5 bases). The CDR3 extends over 13 amino acids. The V end was cut by 4 bases, the J end by 4 bases, with 10 bases between. Looked up from germline, CDR1 is LGHDT and CDR2 is YNNKEL (reference sequence). CDR3 protein: CASSPLRVYGYTF. The CDR3 DNA is TGTGCCAGCAGCCCCCTCAGGGTCTATGGCTACACCTTC.

This chain uses TRBV4-3 with TRBJ2-1; 14 nucleotides align to TRBD2. CDR1 and CDR2 (germline): LGHNA, YSLEER. Unmatched junction bases numbered 9, after V lost 2 bases and J lost 9 bases. The CDR3 contains 17 residues. CDR3 DNA sequence: TGCGCCAGCAGCCAACTTTTGACTAGCGGGAGGGCCATTGAGCAGTTCTTC. Residues: CASSQLLTSGRAIEQFF.

CDR3 coding DNA: TGTGCCACCAGTGATCCGGGAACGAACACCGGGGAGCTGTTTTTT. Its protein product is CATSDPGTNTGELFF. The rearrangement uses TRBV24-1 and TRBJ2-2, with a weak D call TRBD2 (5 bases). Per germline, CDR1 KGHDR and CDR2 SFDVKD. V lost 3 bases to trimming and J lost 0 bases, with 7 bases between them. There are 15 residues in the CDR3.

The chain joins TRBV5-1 to TRBJ2-7; 8 bases are shared with TRBD1. CDR1 is SGHRS, CDR2 YFSETQ, per germline. The trim removed 2 bases at V and 4 bases at J, leaving 8 bases unmatched. The CDR3 sequence is 15 residues long. CDR3 protein: CASSFAQGAGYEQYF. The CDR3 region has the DNA TGCGCCAGCAGCTTTGCCCAGGGGGCCGGGTACGAGCAGTACTTC.

This clone was detected only once. The chain is built from TRBV19 and TRBJ1-5, with D unclear. V was pared by 7 bases and J by 5 bases, with 9 bases between. This CDR3 is built from 12 residues. Germline V CDR1 and CDR2: LNHDA, SQIVND (reference sequence). The CDR3: CASKGVYQPQHF. CDR3 nucleotide sequence: TGTGCCAGTAAGGGAGTATATCAGCCCCAGCATTTT.

In its sample, this clone was seen a few times. At one end, the junction sequence differs from germline, possibly due to a read error. The rearrangement links TRBV12-5 to TRBJ2-3, with TRBD2 identical over 9 bases. Germline V gives CDR1 LGHNT, CDR2 FRNRAP. This CDR3 is built from 17 residues. CDR3 region: CACGLGGGGAIGDTQYF. In DNA, the CDR3 is TGTGCTTGTGGTTTGGGCGGCGGGGGGGCCATTGGGGATACGCAGTATTTT.

The rearrangement links TRBV7-2 to TRBJ1-5; no clear D. Germline CDR1 SGHTA, CDR2 FQGNSA. With 5 bases removed from V and 3 bases from J, the gap between germline ends came to 8 bases. The CDR3 extends over 13 amino acids. The CDR3 loop is CASSPGNNQPQHF. As DNA, the CDR3 is TGTGCCAGCAGCCCCGGGAACAATCAGCCCCAGCATTTT.

The gene calls are TRBV11-2 and TRBJ1-1, with D possibly matching TRBD1 (5 bases). V was trimmed by 5 bases and J by 5 bases, leaving 12 bases between them. CDR1 and CDR2 from the germline V gene are SGHAT and FQNNGV. The CDR3 totals 13 residues. The CDR3 is CASSHQEGTEAFF. CDR3 DNA sequence: TGTGCCAGCAGCCACCAGGAGGGGACTGAAGCTTTCTTT.

This rearrangement joins TRBV9 to TRBJ2-7; TRBD1 agrees at 8 bases. V lost 3 bases and J lost 0; bases outside the gene matches: 8. CDR1 and CDR2 from the germline V gene are SGDLS and YYNGEE. The CDR3 contains 16 residues. For the CDR3, the DNA is TGTGCCAGCAGCGGGGACTCCGGGACAGGCTCCTACGAGCAGTACTTC. Translating it yields CASSGDSGTGSYEQYF.

This chain links TRBV5-5 with TRBJ1-5; D gene ambiguous. Deletions cut 2 bases from V and 4 bases from J, with 10 bases between. CDR1 and CDR2 from the germline V gene are SGHKS and YYEKEE (reference sequence). This CDR3 comprises 14 residues. The CDR3 sequence: CASSLGSGNQPQHF. The CDR3 region has the DNA TGTGCCAGCAGCTTAGGGTCGGGAAATCAGCCCCAGCATTTT.

The chain links TRBV18 to TRBJ2-1; TRBD1 agrees at 8 bases. Germline V gene data show CDR1 as KGHSH and CDR2 as LQKENI. V lost 0 bases to trimming and J lost 7 bases; unmatched junction nucleotides: 8. CDR3 length: 16 amino acids. DNA of the CDR3: TGTGCCAGCTCACCACCAACAGGGGGTTTTTTAAATGAGCAGTTCTTC. It encodes CASSPPTGGFLNEQFF. Drawing the rest from reference TRBV18 and TRBJ2-1, the complete variable domain is NAGVMQNPRHLVRRRGQEARLRCSPMKGHSHVYWYRQLPEEGLKFMVYLQKENIIDESGMPKERFSAEFPKEGPSILRIQQVVRGDSAAYFCASSPPTGGFLNEQFFGPGTRLTVL.

V gene TRBV2 combines with J gene TRBJ1-5; possibly TRBD1 for D (6 bases). Trimming pared 6 bases from V and 5 bases from J, leaving 11 bases between. The CDR3 extends over 13 amino acids. Looked up from germline, CDR1 is SNHLY and CDR2 is FYNNEI. This CDR3 reads CASSRGSDQPQHF. DNA for the CDR3: TGTGCCAGCAGCAGGGGATCAGATCAGCCCCAGCATTTT.

This sequence joins TRBV7-9 and TRBJ2-7, with 8 bases identical to TRBD1. This CDR3 is built from 12 residues. Unmatched junction bases numbered 1, after V lost 5 bases and J lost 4 bases. The germline gives CDR1 SEHNR, CDR2 FQNEAQ (reference sequence). CDR3 in amino acids: CASSTGGYEQYF. In nucleotides, the CDR3 is TGTGCCAGCAGCACAGGGGGATACGAGCAGTACTTC.

The chain is built from TRBV7-9 and TRBJ2-7; perhaps TRBD2 as D (6 bases). Germline V gene data show CDR1 as SEHNR and CDR2 as FQNEAQ (reference sequence). Trimming took 2 bases from V and 5 from J, leaving 10 bases between them. CDR3 length: 13 amino acids. The CDR3 DNA sequence: TGTGCCAGCAGCTTATTCGGGGAGGACGAGCAGTACTTC. Amino acids: CASSLFGEDEQYF.

Here the CDR3 reads CASSLSPRDYGYTF. CDR3 nucleotide sequence: TGCGCCAGCAGCTTGTCCCCCAGGGACTATGGCTACACCTTC. The chain recombines TRBV5-1 with TRBJ1-2; tentative D call: TRBD1 (5 bases). V was clipped by 1 base and J by 3 bases, with 10 bases between them. The CDR3 has 14 residues. Germline V lookup: CDR1 SGHRS, CDR2 YFSETQ. The complete variable domain, with remaining parts taken from reference TRBV5-1 and TRBJ1-2, reads KAGVTQTPRYLIKTRGQQVTLSCSPISGHRSVSWYQQTPGQGLQFLFEYFSETQRNKGNFPGRFSGRQFSNSRSEMNVSTLELGDSALYLCASSLSPRDYGYTFGSGTRLTVV.